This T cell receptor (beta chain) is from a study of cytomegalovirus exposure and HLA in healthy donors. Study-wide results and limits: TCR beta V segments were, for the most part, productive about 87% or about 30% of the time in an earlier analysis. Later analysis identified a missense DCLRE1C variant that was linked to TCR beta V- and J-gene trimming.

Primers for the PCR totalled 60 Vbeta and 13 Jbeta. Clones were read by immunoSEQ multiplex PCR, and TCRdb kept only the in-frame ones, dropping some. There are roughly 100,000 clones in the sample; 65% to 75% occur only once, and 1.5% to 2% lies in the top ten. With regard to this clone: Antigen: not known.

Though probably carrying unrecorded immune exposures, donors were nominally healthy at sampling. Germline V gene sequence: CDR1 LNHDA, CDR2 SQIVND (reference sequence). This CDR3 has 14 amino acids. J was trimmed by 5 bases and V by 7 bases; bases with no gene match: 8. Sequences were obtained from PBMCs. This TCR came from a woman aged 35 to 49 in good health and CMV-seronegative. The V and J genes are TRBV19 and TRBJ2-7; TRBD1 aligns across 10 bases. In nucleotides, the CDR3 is TGTGCCAGTAATCAACCGGGACAGGGGAACGAGCAGTACTTC. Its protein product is CASNQPGQGNEQYF.